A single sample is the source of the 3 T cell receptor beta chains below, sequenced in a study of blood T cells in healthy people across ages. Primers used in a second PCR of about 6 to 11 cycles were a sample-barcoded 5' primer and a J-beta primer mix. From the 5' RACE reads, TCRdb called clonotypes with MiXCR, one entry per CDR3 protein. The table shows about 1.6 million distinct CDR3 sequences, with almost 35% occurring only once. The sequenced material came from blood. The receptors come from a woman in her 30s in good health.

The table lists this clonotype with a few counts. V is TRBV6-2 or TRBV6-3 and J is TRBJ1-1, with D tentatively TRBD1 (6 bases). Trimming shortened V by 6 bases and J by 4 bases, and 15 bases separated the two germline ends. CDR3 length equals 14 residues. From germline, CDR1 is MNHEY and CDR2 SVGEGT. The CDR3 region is CASRTGQRVTEAFF. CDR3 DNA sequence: TGTGCCAGCAGAACCGGACAGCGTGTCACTGAAGCTTTCTTT.

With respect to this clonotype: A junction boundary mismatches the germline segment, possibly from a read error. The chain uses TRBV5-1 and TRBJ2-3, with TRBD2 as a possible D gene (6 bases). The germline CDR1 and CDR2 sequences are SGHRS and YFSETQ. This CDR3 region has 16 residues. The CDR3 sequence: CASSLVPGDGTDAQYF. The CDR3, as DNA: TGCGCCAGCAGCTTGGTTCCGGGGGACGGCACAGATGCGCAGTATTTT.

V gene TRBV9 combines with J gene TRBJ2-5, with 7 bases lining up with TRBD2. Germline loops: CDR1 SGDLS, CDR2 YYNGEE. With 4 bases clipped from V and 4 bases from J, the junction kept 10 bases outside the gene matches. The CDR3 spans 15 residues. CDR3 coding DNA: TGTGCCAGCAGCCCTACCGGGAGGCGAAGAGAGACCCAGTACTTC. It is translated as CASSPTGRRRETQYF. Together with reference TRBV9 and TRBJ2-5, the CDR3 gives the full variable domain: DSGVTQTPKHLITATGQRVTLRCSPRSGDLSVYWYQQSLDQGLQFLIQYYNGEERAKGNILERFSAQQFPDLHSELNLSSLELGDSALYFCASSPTGRRRETQYFGPGTRLLVL.